The 32 T cell receptor beta chains reported below all come from one sample, sequenced in a study of cytomegalovirus exposure and HLA in healthy donors. Both 60 Vbeta primers and 13 Jbeta primers went into the PCR. The protocol was immunoSEQ multiplex PCR, while the TCRdb copy is restricted to in-frame clones and leaves out a portion. The sample is made up of some 89,000 clones, and the top ten hold 3.4% of it. Sequencing was done on a sample of PBMCs. The receptors stem from a woman in her twenties or thirties in good health and CMV-seronegative.

The V call is TRBV6-5, the J call TRBJ1-2; D is uncertain. The CDR3 covers 12 residues. Trimming removed 7 bases from V and 5 bases from J, with 11 bases in between. Germline V gene lookup returns CDR1 MNHEY and CDR2 SVGAGI. The CDR3 region is CASTPGRYGYTF. Written as DNA, the CDR3 is TGTGCCAGCACCCCCGGGAGGTATGGCTACACCTTC.

On this clone itself: The sample has other DNA sequences that encode this CDR3 too. The chain joins TRBV27 to TRBJ1-5; D not certain. Germline CDR1 is MNHEY and CDR2 is SMNVEV (reference sequence). Trimming removed 3 bases from V and 4 bases from J, with 4 bases in between. The CDR3 length is 12 residues. Here the CDR3 reads CASSFQNQPQHF. CDR3 DNA sequence: TGTGCCAGCAGTTTCCAGAATCAGCCCCAGCATTTT.

The chain joins TRBV5-5 to TRBJ1-1, with a tentative D call TRBD1 (6 bases). V lost 1 base and J 4 bases, leaving 11 bases between the germline ends. CDR3 length: 14 amino acids. Per the germline V gene, CDR1 is SGHKS and CDR2 is YYEKEE (reference sequence). The CDR3 here is CASSLTGWSTEAFF. The CDR3 DNA reads as TGTGCCAGCAGCTTGACAGGGTGGAGCACTGAAGCTTTCTTT.

The chain joins TRBV2 to TRBJ2-3; 7 bases map to TRBD2. The CDR3 is 15 residues long. Germline CDR1 SNHLY, CDR2 FYNNEI. V was clipped by 6 bases and J by 0 bases; unmatched bases: 6. The CDR3 sequence is CASRKLAQSTDTQYF. The CDR3 DNA reads as TGTGCCAGCAGGAAACTAGCGCAGAGCACAGATACGCAGTATTTT.

The CDR3 region has the DNA TGTGCCAGCTCACCAGGCGAAGGGAGCGGCACTGAAGCTTTCTTT. Translation: CASSPGEGSGTEAFF. This chain links TRBV18 with TRBJ1-1; D not certain. CDR3 length: 15 residues. Germline V lookup: CDR1 KGHSH, CDR2 LQKENI. The V and J ends lost 2 bases and 4 bases respectively, with 14 bases between them.

The chain joins TRBV7-2 to TRBJ1-5, with TRBD1 identical over 8 bases. CDR3 length equals 16 residues. V gave up 3 bases and J gave up 0 bases; unmatched junction bases: 4. Germline CDR1 reads SGHTA; CDR2 reads FQGNSA. The CDR3 reads CASSFTGGASNQPQHF. The CDR3 DNA reads TGTGCCAGCAGCTTTACAGGGGGAGCTAGCAATCAGCCCCAGCATTTT.

This sequence joins TRBV9 and TRBJ2-2; D remains unclear. Per germline, CDR1 SGDLS and CDR2 YYNGEE. The CDR3 contains 12 residues. V was trimmed by 0 bases and J by 6 bases, leaving 3 bases between them. Written as DNA, the CDR3 is TGTGCCAGCAGCGTAGCTGCCGGGGAGCTGTTTTTT. Translated: CASSVAAGELFF. Variable domain in full (rest from reference TRBV9 and TRBJ2-2): DSGVTQTPKHLITATGQRVTLRCSPRSGDLSVYWYQQSLDQGLQFLIQYYNGEERAKGNILERFSAQQFPDLHSELNLSSLELGDSALYFCASSVAAGELFFGEGSRLTVL.

This chain uses TRBV7-2 with TRBJ2-1, with 8 bases lining up with TRBD2. This CDR3 region has 14 residues. Germline trimming cut 1 base from V and 7 bases from J; bases unmatched to any gene: 3. Germline CDR1 is SGHTA and CDR2 is FQGNSA. The CDR3, as DNA: TGTGCCAGCAGCTTAGAAGGGACTAGTAATGAGCAGTTCTTC. Residues: CASSLEGTSNEQFF.

The rearrangement links TRBV4-1 to TRBJ2-2, with 9 bases identical to TRBD1. Trimming took 5 bases from V and 6 from J; bases not matched to a gene: 7. This CDR3 is 15 amino acids long. Germline V gene sequence: CDR1 MGHRA, CDR2 YSYEKL. This CDR3 reads CASSWGQGDAGELFF. The CDR3 nucleotides are TGCGCCAGCAGCTGGGGACAGGGAGACGCCGGGGAGCTGTTTTTT.

The chain joins TRBV6-1 to TRBJ1-2; TRBD1 matches 10 bases. The CDR3 has 13 residues. Trimming at V came to 5 bases and at J to 6 bases, leaving 3 bases not matched to a gene. Looked up from germline, CDR1 is MNHNS and CDR2 is SASEGT. This chain's CDR3 is CASSLTGGDGYTF. In DNA, the CDR3 is TGTGCCAGCAGTCTGACAGGGGGCGATGGCTACACCTTC.

The J gene is TRBJ1-2, the V gene TRBV10-2; D may be TRBD1 (6 bases). V was shortened by 6 bases and J by 6 bases, with 17 bases between the two germline ends. Germline V gene data show CDR1 as WSHSY and CDR2 as SAAADI. The CDR3 runs to 14 residues. Here the CDR3 DNA reads TGCGCCAGCAGCGGACAGAGAGATGTAAATGGCTACACCTTC. It translates to CASSGQRDVNGYTF.

The rearrangement uses TRBV9 and TRBJ2-1; TRBD1 is a possible D gene (6 bases). Per germline, CDR1 SGDLS and CDR2 YYNGEE. The CDR3 contains 15 residues. The ends were cut back, 0 bases at V and 6 bases at J, with 13 bases in the middle. CDR3 nucleotide sequence: TGTGCCAGCAGCGTAGGGGGGCCCGGGATCAATGAGCAGTTCTTC. This sequence encodes CASSVGGPGINEQFF.

J is TRBJ2-7 and V is TRBV7-2; 7 bases are shared with TRBD1. Germline V CDR1 and CDR2: SGHTA, FQGNSA. With 5 bases clipped from V and 6 bases from J, the junction kept 16 bases outside the gene matches. The CDR3 spans 16 residues. CDR3 loop: CASSPDDRALFGEQYF. The CDR3 bases are TGTGCCAGCAGCCCGGATGACAGGGCCTTATTTGGCGAGCAGTACTTC.

This clone shows up as medium-sized by frequency. The J gene is TRBJ2-3, the V gene TRBV2; D might be TRBD2 (6 bases). The germline CDR1 and CDR2 sequences are SNHLY and FYNNEI. Trimming took off 6 bases at V and 1 base at J, with 23 bases between the two ends. The CDR3 is 18 amino acids. The CDR3 protein is CASSARLGGSSGTDTQYF. The DNA of the CDR3 is TGTGCCAGCAGCGCCCGGCTCGGGGGAAGTAGTGGCACAGATACGCAGTATTTT. Combining the CDR3 with reference TRBV2 and TRBJ2-3 gives the whole variable domain EPEVTQTPSHQVTQMGQEVILRCVPISNHLYFYWYRQILGQKVEFLVSFYNNEISEKSEIFDDQFSVERPDGSNFTLKIRSTKLEDSAMYFCASSARLGGSSGTDTQYFGPGTRLTVL.

The chain combines TRBV11-2 with TRBJ2-7; TRBD2 matches at 7 bases. This CDR3 contains 16 residues. The V segment lost 0 bases and the J segment 3 bases; nucleotides outside the gene matches: 8. Germline V gene sequence: CDR1 SGHAT, CDR2 FQNNGV. CDR3 amino acids: CASSLDLRLAVYEQYF. The CDR3, as DNA: TGTGCCAGCAGCTTAGATTTGAGGCTAGCGGTCTACGAGCAGTACTTC.

The J gene is TRBJ1-5, the V gene TRBV6-1; the D gene is possibly TRBD1 (6 bases). The V gene's germline CDR1 is MNHNS and CDR2 SASEGT. With 8 bases removed from V and 3 bases from J, the gap between germline ends came to 17 bases. The CDR3 consists of 15 residues. For the CDR3, the DNA is TGTGCCAGCGGGCATTGGGACACTGACAATCAGCCCCAGCATTTT. Translating it yields CASGHWDTDNQPQHF.

V gene TRBV5-1 combines with J gene TRBJ2-3; D might be TRBD2 (6 bases). The germline CDR1 and CDR2 sequences are SGHRS and YFSETQ. V gave up 1 base and J gave up 0 bases, with 12 bases separating them. The CDR3 is 16 residues long. The CDR3 loop is CASSLRTTGSTDTQYF. The CDR3 nucleotides read TGCGCCAGCAGCTTGAGGACTACCGGAAGCACAGATACGCAGTATTTT.

V is TRBV2 and J is TRBJ1-1; D is unclear. CDR1 and CDR2 from the germline V gene are SNHLY and FYNNEI. V lost 6 bases and J 0 bases, leaving 11 bases between the germline ends. The CDR3 is 14 residues long. CDR3 nucleotides: TGTGCCAGCAGGGCGGGCAGACTGAACACTGAAGCTTTCTTT. Encoded protein: CASRAGRLNTEAFF.

The V gene is TRBV9, the J gene TRBJ1-1; D ambiguous. The CDR3 has 14 residues. The V gene's germline CDR1 is SGDLS and CDR2 YYNGEE. Trimming left V 0 bases short and J 2 bases short, with 8 bases between. CDR3 in amino acids: CASSVVAANTEAFF. In DNA form, the CDR3 reads TGTGCCAGCAGCGTAGTGGCGGCAAACACTGAAGCTTTCTTT.

The chain links TRBV7-9 to TRBJ2-7, with a tentative D call TRBD1 (6 bases). This CDR3 has 14 residues. V gave up 1 base and J gave up 0 bases, with 7 bases separating them. Germline values: CDR1 SEHNR, CDR2 FQNEAQ (reference sequence). The CDR3 bases are TGTGCCAGCAGCTTAGAGGGACACTCCTACGAGCAGTACTTC. Its protein product is CASSLEGHSYEQYF.

J is TRBJ2-7 and V is TRBV4-1; possibly TRBD2 for D (6 bases). This CDR3 spans 15 amino acids. V gave up 0 bases and J gave up 4 bases, with 13 bases separating them. Germline V gene lookup returns CDR1 MGHRA and CDR2 YSYEKL. The CDR3 loop is CASSQERLGRYEQYF. CDR3 nucleotide sequence: TGCGCCAGCAGCCAAGAGCGGCTAGGGAGGTACGAGCAGTACTTC.

This sequence joins TRBV28 and TRBJ2-1; 13 bases are shared with TRBD2. This CDR3 is built from 20 residues. Germline V CDR1 and CDR2: MDHEN, SYDVKM. J gave up 0 bases and V 6 bases, and 14 bases lay outside the gene matches. CDR3 protein: CASSLGTSGILVSSYNEQFF. CDR3 in DNA: TGTGCCAGCAGCTTAGGGACTAGCGGGATTCTGGTCTCCTCCTACAATGAGCAGTTCTTC.

The chain combines TRBV4-2 with TRBJ1-2, with D tentatively TRBD1 (6 bases). The length of the CDR3 is 12 residues. The V end lost 4 bases, the J end lost 8 bases, and 11 bases lay between the germline ends. Germline CDR1 is LGHNA and CDR2 is YNFKEQ. As DNA, the CDR3 is TGTGCCAGCAGCCGAGTACAGGGAGGCTACACCTTC. The encoded protein is CASSRVQGGYTF.

The rearrangement uses TRBV19 and TRBJ1-1; D not certain. The CDR3 extends over 11 amino acids. CDR1 and CDR2 from the germline V gene are LNHDA and SQIVND (reference sequence). The germline V and J ends were trimmed by 5 bases and 9 bases, with 10 bases remaining between them. In nucleotides, the CDR3 is TGTGCCAGTAGTGATTGGGCTAAAGCTTTCTTT. Translation gives CASSDWAKAFF. Filled out from reference TRBV19 and TRBJ1-1, the complete variable domain reads DGGITQSPKYLFRKEGQNVTLSCEQNLNHDAMYWYRQDPGQGLRLIYYSQIVNDFQKGDIAEGYSVSREKKESFPLTVTSAQKNPTAFYLCASSDWAKAFFGQGTRLTVV.

The chain combines TRBV27 with TRBJ1-1, with D possibly being TRBD1 (5 bases). Germline CDR1 and CDR2: MNHEY and SMNVEV (reference sequence). Trimming stripped 5 bases from V and 5 bases from J, with 12 bases between. There are 13 residues in the CDR3. The chain's CDR3 is CASSNSRETEAFF. CDR3 in DNA: TGTGCCAGCAGTAACTCCAGGGAAACTGAAGCTTTCTTT.

V usage is TRBV10-3 and J usage is TRBJ2-5; 7 bases map to TRBD1. Per the germline V gene, CDR1 is ENHRY and CDR2 is SYGVKD. The CDR3 extends over 14 amino acids. The V segment lost 4 bases and the J segment 2 bases; nucleotides outside the gene matches: 4. Here the CDR3 reads CAISASGQQETQYF. CDR3 coding DNA: TGTGCCATCAGTGCCTCGGGACAGCAAGAGACCCAGTACTTC.

The rearrangement joins TRBV28 to TRBJ1-3; D is ambiguous. The V gene's germline CDR1 is MDHEN and CDR2 SYDVKM. The CDR3 consists of 15 residues. The V gene lost 3 bases and the J gene lost 0 bases, with 9 bases spanning the gap. The CDR3 sequence: CASSLAGSSGNTIYF. Here the CDR3 DNA reads TGTGCCAGCAGTTTGGCGGGGAGCTCTGGAAACACCATATATTTT.

V usage is TRBV28 and J usage is TRBJ2-7; TRBD1 agrees at 10 bases. Losses at the gene ends were 5 bases for V and 2 bases for J; bases not matched to a gene: 12. The CDR3 sequence is 17 residues long. Germline CDR1 and CDR2: MDHEN and SYDVKM. CDR3 region: CASSRDPGTGDPYEQYF. The CDR3 DNA is TGTGCCAGCAGTCGCGACCCCGGGACAGGGGATCCCTACGAGCAGTACTTC. Filled out from reference TRBV28 and TRBJ2-7, the complete variable domain reads DVKVTQSSRYLVKRTGEKVFLECVQDMDHENMFWYRQDPGLGLRLIYFSYDVKMKEKGDIPEGYSVSREKKERFSLILESASTNQTSMYLCASSRDPGTGDPYEQYFGPGTRLTVT.

The chain recombines TRBV5-1 with TRBJ2-2, with D possibly TRBD2 on 6 matching bases. Trimming removed 0 bases from V and 3 bases from J, with 9 bases in between. This CDR3 comprises 15 residues. Germline CDR1 reads SGHRS; CDR2 reads YFSETQ. The CDR3, as DNA: TGCGCCAGCAGCTTGGCGGGGGTCGACACCGGGGAGCTGTTTTTT. It translates to CASSLAGVDTGELFF.

J is TRBJ2-4 and V is TRBV5-4; TRBD2 matches 8 bases. Looked up from germline, CDR1 is SGHNT and CDR2 is YYREEE (reference sequence). With V trimmed by 2 bases and J by 8 bases, 12 bases remained unmatched. This CDR3 is 16 amino acids long. CDR3 amino acids: CASSLARGGRGDIQYF. The CDR3 DNA is TGTGCCAGCAGCTTAGCTCGGGGGGGCCGGGGAGACATTCAGTACTTC.

The V gene is TRBV27, the J gene TRBJ1-1; D is perhaps TRBD1 (5 bases). The CDR3 totals 14 residues. V was shortened by 3 bases and J by 6 bases, with 14 bases between the two germline ends. Germline lookup yields CDR1 MNHEY and CDR2 SMNVEV (reference sequence). CDR3 coding DNA: TGTGCCAGCAGTTTTACTCAGGGTAGCCCTGAAGCTTTCTTT. Translated: CASSFTQGSPEAFF.

The V gene is TRBV27, the J gene TRBJ1-5; possibly TRBD1 for D (5 bases). Germline CDR1 and CDR2: MNHEY and SMNVEV (reference sequence). The CDR3 loop spans 13 amino acids. V was trimmed by 3 bases and J by 7 bases, leaving 10 bases between them. CDR3 DNA: TGTGCCAGCAGTTTCAGGGCCCCCCAGCCCCAGCATTTT. Encoded protein: CASSFRAPQPQHF.